This TCR beta chain was sequenced during a study of CD8 T cells in ankylosing spondylitis. Broader study findings: Roughly eight highly homologous variants made up a TCR beta motif that seemed to typify ankylosing spondylitis blood.

This clonotype was seen more than once but under ten times. No antigen is known for it. V was cut by 6 bases and J by 6 bases, with 17 bases left in between. Germline loops: CDR1 DFQATT, CDR2 SNEGSKA (reference sequence). The CDR3 sequence is 14 residues long. Libraries of TCR beta came from quantitative 5'-RACE with molecular barcodes. TCRdb reanalysed the 5' RACE reads using MiXCR and keeps one entry per CDR3 protein. The data contain approximately 200,000 distinct CDR3 sequences, roughly 13% of them seen just once; the ten biggest clones take up 11%. The material sequenced was blood, either unsorted or a sorted T cell fraction (not recorded which). This sequence originates from a female donor with ankylosing spondylitis or in good health (not recorded which). The genes are TRBV20-1 and TRBJ2-2; TRBD2 might be the D (7 bases). CDR3 bases: TGCAGTGCCAGGGGTGCGGGAGAGGCCGGGGAGCTGTTTTTT. Its translation is CSARGAGEAGELFF.